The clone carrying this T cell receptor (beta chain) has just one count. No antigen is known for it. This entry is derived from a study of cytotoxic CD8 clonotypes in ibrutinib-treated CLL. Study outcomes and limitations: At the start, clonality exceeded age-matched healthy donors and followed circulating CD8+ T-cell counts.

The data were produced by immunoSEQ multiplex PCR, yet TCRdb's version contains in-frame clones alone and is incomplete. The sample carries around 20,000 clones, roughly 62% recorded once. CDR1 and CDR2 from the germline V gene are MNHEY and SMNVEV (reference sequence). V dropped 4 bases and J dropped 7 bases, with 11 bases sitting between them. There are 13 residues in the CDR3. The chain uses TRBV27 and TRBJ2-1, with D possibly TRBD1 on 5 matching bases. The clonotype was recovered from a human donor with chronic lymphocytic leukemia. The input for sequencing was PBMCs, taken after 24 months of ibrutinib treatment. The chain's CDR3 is CASSSTGRNEQFF. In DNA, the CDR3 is TGTGCCAGCAGTTCCACAGGCAGGAATGAGCAGTTCTTC.